A single T cell receptor beta chain is shown here with its context. Its binding antigen is unknown. No base quality values were provided; no much bigger clone lies one nucleotide off. The germline V end is reduced by 7 bases and the J end by 0 bases; junction bases left unmatched: 6. As encoded in the germline V gene (reference sequence), CDR1 is LNHDA while CDR2 is SQIVND. The CDR3 goes from the cysteine to the phenylalanine over 15 residues. The CDR3 DNA has 45 bases and is translated from base 1. Whole blood was collected in K2EDTA tubes by collaborating institutions according to the institutions' own protocols. For TCRbeta analysis, collaborators shipped samples in one of three forms: frozen whole blood, isolated PBMCs, or DNA extracted from either of those sample types. This sample stems from a study of blood T cell repertoires in COVID-19 (dated by TCRdb to the early 2020s). The study in broad terms: Samples from collaborators originated in the United States, Italy and Spain and spanned both the acute and convalescent phases of COVID-19. The prospective study material was composed of cDNA or gDNA derived from T cells, B-cell-depleted T cells, or PBMCs. Subjects who had been exposed to COVID-19, were actively infected with it, or had recovered from it provided the deeply sampled blood TCRbeta repertoires that made up the dataset. The repertoires were made available in a free public database intended to serve as a resource for research on the immune response to SARS-CoV-2. The samples were drawn from two sources: the first 160 participants of the ongoing ImmuneRACE study, and 1,200 or so subjects contributed by 6 global collaborators. A de-identified subject ID, COVID-19 status, age in years and sex were almost always included in the sample metadata. HLA class I and class II types, where available, came from metadata supplied by the sample provider rather than from assay-based typing.

The immunoSEQ Assay, a bias-controlled multiplex PCR, was used to amplify TCRbeta CDR3 regions from genomic DNA. As for how the authors treated the data: Within the assay, amplification of reference gene primers was used to estimate how many nucleated cells each sample contained. To quantify the absolute abundance of each unique TCRbeta CDR3 rearrangement, sequence reads were collapsed and filtered. Productive Simpson clonality was computed per sample as the square root of Simpson's diversity index over productive rearrangements. Imported from immuneACCESS, the table was reduced by TCRdb to in-frame sequences with V and J called. These copies leave out some clones; in studies compared against another copy, an unresolved V gene accounts for under half, and the cause of the remainder is not known. V, J and clone size are those of that table, while D and trimming were read from the DNA. This sample is represented by 200,000 to 250,000 clones; roughly nine tenths of them were singletons. The ten top clones hold 5.5% to 6.5% of the sample.

Results the study describes overall, beyond this receptor: The quantity of clinical and demographic metadata differed by source and by participant and was supplied without curation.

The chain is assembled from TRBV19 and TRBJ1-5, with 7 bases in between that match TRBD1. The specimen was peripheral blood. The TCR sequence derives from a man aged 55 to 70 with acute or convalescent COVID-19. Read as DNA, the sequence is TGTGCCAGTACTGAGGGACAGATTAGCAATCAGCCCCAGCATTTT. Translated, it reads CASTEGQISNQPQHF. The entire variable domain, with the stretches around the CDR3 drawn from the reference TRBV19 and TRBJ1-5 proteins, is DGGITQSPKYLFRKEGQNVTLSCEQNLNHDAMYWYRQDPGQGLRLIYYSQIVNDFQKGDIAEGYSVSREKKESFPLTVTSAQKNPTAFYLCASTEGQISNQPQHFGDGTRLSIL.